A selection of T cell receptor beta chains follows, all from one sample in a study of blood T cell dynamics during melanoma immunotherapy. Libraries were prepared by immunoSEQ multiplex PCR; TCRdb keeps only in-frame clonotypes and omits some of them. This table has about 6,000 clones, roughly 75% appearing once. The source material was blood, sampled from a patient treated with checkpoint blockade. All receptors come from a human donor with melanoma. CDR3s leave out the opening cysteine and the closing phenylalanine or tryptophan. Each record gives: D gene, V gene, CDR3 protein. A D gene is named only where the DNA matches it firmly.

d_call: -; v_call: TRBV15; cdr3_aa: ATSRVGDTQY
d_call: -; v_call: TRBV9; cdr3_aa: ASSKGTLGYEQY
d_call: -; v_call: TRBV18; cdr3_aa: ASSPPRDDEAF
d_call: -; v_call: TRBV4-3; cdr3_aa: ASSQGWRVGQPQH
d_call: TRBD1; v_call: TRBV5-8; cdr3_aa: ASSLGQGVSNQPQH
d_call: -; v_call: TRBV6-5; cdr3_aa: ASSYSQGLNQPQH
d_call: -; v_call: TRBV18; cdr3_aa: ASSPQAGRNSGNTIY
d_call: -; v_call: TRBV6-5; cdr3_aa: ASRTDGVPLEQY
d_call: -; v_call: TRBV21-1; cdr3_aa: ASSKGTGQSSNSGNTIY
d_call: -; v_call: TRBV2; cdr3_aa: ASSFGDTQY
d_call: -; v_call: TRBV5-1; cdr3_aa: ASSFGGSSTDTQY
d_call: TRBD1; v_call: TRBV29-1; cdr3_aa: SVRTGGVSEAF
d_call: TRBD1; v_call: TRBV7-2; cdr3_aa: ASSPGTGWYEQY
d_call: TRBD2; v_call: TRBV5-1; cdr3_aa: ASSLVPTSGRVEQF
d_call: -; v_call: TRBV4-2; cdr3_aa: ASSPYKEVYEQY
d_call: -; v_call: TRBV9; cdr3_aa: ASSVGDNYEQY
d_call: TRBD2; v_call: TRBV6-5; cdr3_aa: ASRRGLAGNYEQY
d_call: -; v_call: TRBV28; cdr3_aa: ASSPFIRGTSNQPQH
d_call: TRBD2; v_call: TRBV18; cdr3_aa: ASSPRGLADYNEQF
d_call: -; v_call: TRBV6-1; cdr3_aa: ASSVVVDMNTEAF